This T cell receptor (beta chain) comes out of a study of control samples from healthy donors and cancer patients. Assay: immunoSEQ multiplex PCR; the TCRdb copy retains only in-frame clones and omits some. The table lists about 160,000 clones, 96% of them singletons, with 0.95% to 1.1% in the top ten. Trimming shortened V by 3 bases and J by 0 bases, and 9 bases separated the two germline ends. This CDR3 is 15 amino acids long. Germline CDR1 reads LNHDA; CDR2 reads SQIVND (reference sequence). This chain links TRBV19 with TRBJ1-3; no firm D call. The clonotype originates from a woman under 40 in good health. Sequenced sample: blood. CDR3: CASSILGLSGNTIYF. CDR3 coding DNA: TGTGCCAGTAGTATTTTGGGTCTCTCTGGAAACACCATATATTTT.